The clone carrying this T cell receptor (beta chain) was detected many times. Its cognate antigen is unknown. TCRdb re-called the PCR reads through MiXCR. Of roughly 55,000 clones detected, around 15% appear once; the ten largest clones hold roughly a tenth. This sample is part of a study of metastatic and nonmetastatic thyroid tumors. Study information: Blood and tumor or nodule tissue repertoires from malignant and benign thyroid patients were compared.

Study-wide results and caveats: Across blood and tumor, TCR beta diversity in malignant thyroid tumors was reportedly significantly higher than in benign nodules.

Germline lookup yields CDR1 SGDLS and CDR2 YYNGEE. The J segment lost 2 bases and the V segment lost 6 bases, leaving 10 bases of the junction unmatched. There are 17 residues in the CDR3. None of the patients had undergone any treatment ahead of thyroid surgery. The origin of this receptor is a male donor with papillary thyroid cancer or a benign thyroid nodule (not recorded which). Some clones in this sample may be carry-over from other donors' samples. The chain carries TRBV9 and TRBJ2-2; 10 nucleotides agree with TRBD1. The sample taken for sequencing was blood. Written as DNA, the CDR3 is TGTGCCAGCAACACCCCGGGACAGGGGCCTAACACCGGGGAGCTGTTTTTT. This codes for CASNTPGQGPNTGELFF.